These 18 T cell receptor beta chains originate from one sample sequenced in a study of cytomegalovirus exposure and HLA in healthy donors. The PCR employed 60 Vbeta primers together with 13 Jbeta primers. Profiled with immunoSEQ multiplex PCR; TCRdb holds only in-frame clones, not every one. The sample shows fewer than 200,000 clones, more than 75% of them seen only once. Sequenced: PBMCs. These receptors were taken from a girl aged 2 to 10 in good health and CMV-seropositive.

The V gene is TRBV19, the J gene TRBJ2-3; 8 nucleotides match TRBD2. V lost 6 bases to trimming and J lost 6 bases; unmatched junction nucleotides: 11. The CDR3 runs to 15 residues. Germline CDR1 reads LNHDA; CDR2 reads SQIVND (reference sequence). The CDR3 bases are TGTGCCAGTAGCGCCGGGACTAGAGCTTACGATACGCAGTATTTT. The encoded protein is CASSAGTRAYDTQYF.

This chain uses TRBV18 with TRBJ2-3; a weak D match, TRBD2 (6 bases). Germline V gives CDR1 KGHSH, CDR2 LQKENI. CDR3 size: 14 residues. The V and J ends lost 3 bases and 2 bases respectively, with 9 bases between them. CDR3 amino acids: CASSPPSDTDTQYF. The CDR3 DNA is TGTGCCAGCTCACCTCCTAGCGACACAGATACGCAGTATTTT.

V and J are TRBV11-1 and TRBJ2-1; 12 positions agree with TRBD2. Germline V gene data show CDR1 as SGHAT and CDR2 as FQDESV (reference sequence). With V trimmed by 5 bases and J by 0 bases, 5 bases remained unmatched. CDR3 length: 17 residues. The CDR3 DNA reads as TGTGCCAGCAGCCCCTCTAGCGGGAGGGGCTCCTACAATGAGCAGTTCTTC. Translated, it gives CASSPSSGRGSYNEQFF.

This chain joins TRBV5-1 and TRBJ2-3, with D possibly being TRBD2 (7 bases). V was trimmed by 2 bases and J by 0 bases, leaving 10 bases between them. The V gene's germline CDR1 is SGHRS and CDR2 YFSETQ. This CDR3 is built from 15 residues. The chain's CDR3 is CASSFSGTSTDTQYF. The CDR3 nucleotides read TGCGCCAGCAGCTTCAGCGGGACAAGCACAGATACGCAGTATTTT.

The J gene is TRBJ2-5, the V gene TRBV11-2, with 8 bases aligning to TRBD2. The CDR3 is made up of 15 amino acids. Germline V CDR1 and CDR2: SGHAT, FQNNGV. V lost 0 bases to trimming and J lost 5 bases; unmatched junction nucleotides: 5. The CDR3 is CASSLESVAGETQYF. In nucleotides, the CDR3 is TGTGCCAGCAGCTTAGAATCAGTAGCGGGGGAGACCCAGTACTTC.

The V gene is TRBV13, the J gene TRBJ1-1; no definite D call. V lost 2 bases to trimming and J lost 8 bases, with 12 bases between them. The germline gives CDR1 PRHDT, CDR2 FYEKMQ (reference sequence). The CDR3 extends over 13 amino acids. In nucleotides, the CDR3 is TGTGCCAGCAGCTTACGCGTGGTTTCGGAAGCTTTCTTT. Its translation: CASSLRVVSEAFF. Combining the CDR3 with reference TRBV13 and TRBJ1-1 gives the whole variable domain AAGVIQSPRHLIKEKRETATLKCYPIPRHDTVYWYQQGPGQDPQFLISFYEKMQSDKGSIPDRFSAQQFSDYHSELNMSSLELGDSALYFCASSLRVVSEAFFGQGTRLTVV.

The chain has TRBV6-4 and TRBJ1-5; a weak D match, TRBD1 (6 bases). The CDR3 is 15 amino acids. Trimming pared 5 bases from V and 6 bases from J, leaving 17 bases between. From germline, CDR1 is MRHNA and CDR2 SNTAGT. CDR3 coding DNA: TGTGCCAGCAGTCCTAATACAGGGAGTGCTCAGCCCCAGCATTTT. It specifies CASSPNTGSAQPQHF.

The chain recombines TRBV4-1 with TRBJ1-1, with 7 bases lining up with TRBD1. V dropped 4 bases and J dropped 0; count of bases not matched to a gene: 5. Germline CDR1 is MGHRA and CDR2 is YSYEKL. The CDR3 spans 15 residues. This CDR3 reads CASSPRQGLNTEAFF. Written as DNA, the CDR3 is TGCGCCAGCAGCCCGAGACAGGGCTTGAACACTGAAGCTTTCTTT.

The chain recombines TRBV14 with TRBJ2-7; 9 nucleotides agree with TRBD1. The CDR3 has 14 residues. CDR1 is SGHDN and CDR2 is FVKESK in the germline V gene. The junction had 6 bases not matched to a gene; V was cut back by 5 bases and J by 4 bases. CDR3 DNA sequence: TGTGCCAGCAGCGGGACAGGGAGATGGTACGAGCAGTACTTC. Translation: CASSGTGRWYEQYF.

For this clone: Mismatch with germline at one junction end may stem from a read error. This chain connects TRBV4-1 to TRBJ2-7; D may be TRBD1 (5 bases). Germline values: CDR1 MGHRA, CDR2 YSYEKL. There are 15 residues in the CDR3. CDR3 in DNA: TGTGCCAGCAGCCAAGAGGAAGGGGAACCCTACGAGCAGTACTTC. Translating it yields CASSQEEGEPYEQYF.

The rearrangement uses TRBV19 and TRBJ2-5; 7 bases align to TRBD1. The CDR3 spans 15 residues. The J segment lost 2 bases and the V segment lost 5 bases, leaving 8 bases of the junction unmatched. Germline V gene data show CDR1 as LNHDA and CDR2 as SQIVND (reference sequence). CDR3 bases: TGTGCCAGTAGTCGACGGGACAGATTTCAAGAGACCCAGTACTTC. Translating it yields CASSRRDRFQETQYF.

This chain connects TRBV10-3 to TRBJ2-6, with D hard to call. Germline lookup yields CDR1 ENHRY and CDR2 SYGVKD. Trimming pared 4 bases from V and 0 bases from J, leaving 7 bases between. The CDR3 runs to 15 residues. Written as DNA, the CDR3 is TGTGCCATCAGTGGTGACTTCTCTGGGGCCAACGTCCTGACTTTC. It encodes CAISGDFSGANVLTF.

In this sample, this clone turned up a few times. The chain carries TRBV4-2 and TRBJ2-7; 7 bases line up with TRBD1. J was trimmed by 2 bases and V by 0 bases; bases with no gene match: 4. The V gene's germline CDR1 is LGHNA and CDR2 YNFKEQ. This CDR3 comprises 15 residues. CDR3 loop: CASSQDEGQPYEQYF. The CDR3 coding sequence is TGTGCCAGCAGCCAAGATGAGGGACAGCCCTACGAGCAGTACTTC.

The chain combines TRBV5-1 with TRBJ2-1, with 8 bases that match TRBD2. V was clipped by 0 bases and J by 4 bases; unmatched bases: 3. The CDR3 is 15 amino acids. CDR1 is SGHRS, CDR2 YFSETQ, per germline. The CDR3, as DNA: TGCGCCAGCAGCTTGGGGACTAGCCCTTACAATGAGCAGTTCTTC. Its protein is CASSLGTSPYNEQFF. Looking up the rest from reference TRBV5-1 and TRBJ2-1 gives the full variable domain: KAGVTQTPRYLIKTRGQQVTLSCSPISGHRSVSWYQQTPGQGLQFLFEYFSETQRNKGNFPGRFSGRQFSNSRSEMNVSTLELGDSALYLCASSLGTSPYNEQFFGPGTRLTVL.

The J gene is TRBJ2-7, the V gene TRBV9; 9 positions agree with TRBD2. Germline V gene lookup returns CDR1 SGDLS and CDR2 YYNGEE. The CDR3 is 17 residues long. V shed 4 bases, J shed 3 bases, and the junction held 14 bases outside the gene matches. This CDR3 reads CASSPGAGGPYFYEQYF. The CDR3 DNA sequence: TGTGCCAGCAGCCCAGGGGCGGGAGGGCCTTATTTCTACGAGCAGTACTTC.

The chain links TRBV25-1 to TRBJ1-3; perhaps TRBD1 as D (6 bases). CDR3 length: 13 residues. In germline, CDR1 is MGHDK, CDR2 SYGVNS. V was shortened by 3 bases and J by 10 bases, with 13 bases between the two germline ends. The CDR3 spells CASSDTGSWTIYF. CDR3 DNA sequence: TGTGCCAGCAGTGACACAGGGAGTTGGACCATATATTTT.

This clone was recorded once. The chain is built from TRBV15 and TRBJ2-7, with 8 bases identical to TRBD2. The CDR3 covers 16 residues. CDR1 is LNHNV and CDR2 is YYDKDF in the germline V gene (reference sequence). J gave up 5 bases and V 1 base, and 10 bases lay outside the gene matches. The CDR3 protein is CATSRGRGGRINEQYF. The CDR3 DNA reads as TGTGCCACCAGCAGAGGTCGGGGCGGGAGGATAAACGAGCAGTACTTC.

J is TRBJ2-3 and V is TRBV2, with TRBD1 matching over 7 bases. With 6 bases clipped from V and 6 bases from J, the junction kept 12 bases outside the gene matches. Germline V gene lookup returns CDR1 SNHLY and CDR2 FYNNEI. The CDR3 is made up of 15 amino acids. CDR3 sequence (DNA): TGTGCCAGCAGGCCTACAGGGGCCCAGTCGGATACGCAGTATTTT. It encodes CASRPTGAQSDTQYF. The whole variable domain, remainder taken from reference TRBV2 and TRBJ2-3, is EPEVTQTPSHQVTQMGQEVILRCVPISNHLYFYWYRQILGQKVEFLVSFYNNEISEKSEIFDDQFSVERPDGSNFTLKIRSTKLEDSAMYFCASRPTGAQSDTQYFGPGTRLTVL.